This entry features one TCR beta chain sequence. Antigen: not known. The source of the sample is a study of early stage breast cancer tumors. About the research overall: ER+/PR+/HER2- status applied to about 75% of the 16 invasive breast tumors.

This CDR3 is 13 amino acids long. V lost 6 bases and J lost 1, with 9 bases in between. Germline CDR1 is SGHNT and CDR2 is YENEEA. This table comes from immunoSEQ multiplex PCR, and its TCRdb copy is limited to in-frame clones, with some not included. This table holds about 50,000 clones, over 60% found once. General study results and limits: Tumor and normal breast were distinguished via blood comparison in most of the 16 patients.

The receptor was isolated from a person in their thirties with breast cancer. The V call is TRBV11-3, the J call TRBJ1-1; D call uncertain. The specimen was blood. The CDR3 here is CASSRSQNTEAFF. CDR3 in DNA: TGTGCCAGCAGTCGGTCGCAGAACACTGAAGCTTTCTTT.